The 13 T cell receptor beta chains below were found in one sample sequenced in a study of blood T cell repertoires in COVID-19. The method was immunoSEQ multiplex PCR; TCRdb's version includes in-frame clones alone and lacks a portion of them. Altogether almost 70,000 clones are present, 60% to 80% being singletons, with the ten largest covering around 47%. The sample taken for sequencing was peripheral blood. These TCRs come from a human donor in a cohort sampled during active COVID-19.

For the CDR3, the DNA is TGTGCCAGCAAATTGTCTGCTGCGGCACACGAGCAGTACTTC. It encodes CASKLSAAAHEQYF. The chain links TRBV3-1 (or the pseudogene TRBV3-2) to TRBJ2-7; D unresolved. The CDR3 has 14 residues. Trimming removed 7 bases from V and 5 bases from J, with 18 bases in between. The germline V gene encodes CDR1 LGHDT and CDR2 YNNKEL (reference sequence).

The CDR3 DNA sequence: TGCGCCAGCCGTCCCGGGACAGGAGACGATACGCAGTATTTT. Protein: CASRPGTGDDTQYF. V gene TRBV5-1 combines with J gene TRBJ2-3; TRBD1 agrees at 8 bases. Trimming took 7 bases from V and 6 from J; bases not matched to a gene: 10. From germline, CDR1 is SGHRS and CDR2 YFSETQ. The CDR3 contains 14 residues.

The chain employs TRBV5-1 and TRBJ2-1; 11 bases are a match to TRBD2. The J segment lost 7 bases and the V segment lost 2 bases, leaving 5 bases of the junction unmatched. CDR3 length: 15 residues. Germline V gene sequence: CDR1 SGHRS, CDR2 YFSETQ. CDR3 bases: TGCGCCAGCAGCTTCGGGACTAGCGGCTTGAATGAGCAGTTCTTC. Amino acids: CASSFGTSGLNEQFF.

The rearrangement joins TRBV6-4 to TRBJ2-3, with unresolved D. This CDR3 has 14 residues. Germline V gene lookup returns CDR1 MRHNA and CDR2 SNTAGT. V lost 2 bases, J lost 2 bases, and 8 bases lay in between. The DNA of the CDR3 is TGTGCCAGCAGTGACGGCGGAGACACAGATACGCAGTATTTT. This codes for CASSDGGDTDTQYF.

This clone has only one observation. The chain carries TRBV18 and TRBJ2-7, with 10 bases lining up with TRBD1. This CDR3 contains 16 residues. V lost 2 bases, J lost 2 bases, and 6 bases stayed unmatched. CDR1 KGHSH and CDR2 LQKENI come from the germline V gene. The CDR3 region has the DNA TGTGCCAGCTCACCAAGAACCGGGACAGGGGCCTACGAGCAGTACTTC. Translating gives CASSPRTGTGAYEQYF.

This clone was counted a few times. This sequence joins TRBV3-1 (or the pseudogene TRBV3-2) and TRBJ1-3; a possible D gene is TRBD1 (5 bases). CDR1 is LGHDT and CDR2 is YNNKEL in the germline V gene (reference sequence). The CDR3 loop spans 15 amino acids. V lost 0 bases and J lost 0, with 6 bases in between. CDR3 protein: CASSQDRGSGNTIYF. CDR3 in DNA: TGTGCCAGCAGCCAAGATAGGGGCTCTGGAAACACCATATATTTT.

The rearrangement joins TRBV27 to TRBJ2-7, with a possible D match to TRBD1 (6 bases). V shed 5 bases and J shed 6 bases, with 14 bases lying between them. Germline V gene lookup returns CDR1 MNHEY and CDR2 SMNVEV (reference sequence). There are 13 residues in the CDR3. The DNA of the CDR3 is TGTGCCAGCAGTAAACAGGGATGGGGCGAGCAGTACTTC. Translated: CASSKQGWGEQYF.

CDR3 nucleotides: TGTGCCAGCAGTTTAGCGGGAGAGGTAAAGACCCAGTACTTC. Its translation is CASSLAGEVKTQYF. This sequence joins TRBV6-6 and TRBJ2-5; 9 bases match TRBD2. CDR1 and CDR2 from the germline V gene are MNHNY and SVGAGI (reference sequence). The CDR3 has 14 residues. V shed 4 bases and J 6 bases; nucleotides not matched to a gene: 6.

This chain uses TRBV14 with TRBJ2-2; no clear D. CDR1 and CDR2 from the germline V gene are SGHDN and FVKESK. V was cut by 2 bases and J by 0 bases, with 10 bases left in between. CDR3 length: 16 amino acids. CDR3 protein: CASSQYQASNTGELFF. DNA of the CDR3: TGTGCCAGCAGCCAATACCAGGCATCGAACACCGGGGAGCTGTTTTTT.

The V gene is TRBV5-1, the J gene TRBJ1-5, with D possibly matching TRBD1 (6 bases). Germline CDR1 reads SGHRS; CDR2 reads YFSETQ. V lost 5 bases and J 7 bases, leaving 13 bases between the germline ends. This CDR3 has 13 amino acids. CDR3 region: CASRGAVGQPQHF. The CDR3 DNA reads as TGCGCCAGCAGGGGGGCGGTCGGCCAGCCCCAGCATTTT.

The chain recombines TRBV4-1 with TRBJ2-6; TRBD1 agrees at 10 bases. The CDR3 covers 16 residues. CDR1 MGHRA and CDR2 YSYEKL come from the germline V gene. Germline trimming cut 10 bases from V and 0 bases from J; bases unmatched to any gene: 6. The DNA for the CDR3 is TGCGCCACCTCGGGACAGGGGAGCTCTGGGGCCAACGTCCTGACTTTC. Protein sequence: CATSGQGSSGANVLTF.

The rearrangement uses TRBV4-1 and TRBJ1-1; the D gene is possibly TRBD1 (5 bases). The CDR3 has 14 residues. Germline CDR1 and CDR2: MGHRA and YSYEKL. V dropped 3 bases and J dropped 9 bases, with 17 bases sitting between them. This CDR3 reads CASSHYGEGQKAFF. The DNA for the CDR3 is TGCGCCAGCAGCCATTATGGGGAGGGGCAGAAAGCTTTCTTT.

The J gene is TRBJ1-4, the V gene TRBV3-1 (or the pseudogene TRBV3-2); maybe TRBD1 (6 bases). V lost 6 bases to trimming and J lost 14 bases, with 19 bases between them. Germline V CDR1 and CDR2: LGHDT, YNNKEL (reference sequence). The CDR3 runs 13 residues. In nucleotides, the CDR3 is TGTGCCAGCAGGTGGGAGGGGACAATGGATCTGTTTTTT. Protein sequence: CASRWEGTMDLFF.